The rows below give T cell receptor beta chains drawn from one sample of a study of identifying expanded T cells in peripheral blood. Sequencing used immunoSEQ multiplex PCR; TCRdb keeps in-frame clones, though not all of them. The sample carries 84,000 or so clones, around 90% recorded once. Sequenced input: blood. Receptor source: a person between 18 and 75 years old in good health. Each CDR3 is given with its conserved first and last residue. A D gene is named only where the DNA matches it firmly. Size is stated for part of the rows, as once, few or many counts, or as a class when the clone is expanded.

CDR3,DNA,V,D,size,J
CASSEGHVPNNEQFF,TGTGCCAGCAGTGAAGGGCACGTGCCAAACAATGAGCAGTTCTTC,TRBV6-1,NA,NA,TRBJ2-1
CASSSQVQGALSGNTIYF,TGTGCCAGCAGCTCCCAGGTACAGGGGGCTCTTTCGGGAAACACCATATATTTT,TRBV9,TRBD1,NA,TRBJ1-3
CASRDRTGMNTEAFF,TGTGCCAGCAGGGACAGGACGGGCATGAACACTGAAGCTTTCTTT,TRBV2,TRBD1,NA,TRBJ1-1
CASGGDRGQPQHF,TGTGCCAGCGGGGGGGACAGGGGACAGCCCCAGCATTTT,TRBV2,TRBD1,NA,TRBJ1-5
CASSLNIASLEQYF,TGCGCCAGCAGCTTGAACATAGCCTCCCTCGAGCAGTACTTC,TRBV5-1,NA,NA,TRBJ2-7
CASSPSTGGGTTEAFF,TGTGCCAGCTCACCCAGCACAGGTGGGGGGACCACTGAAGCTTTCTTT,TRBV18,NA,few,TRBJ1-1
CASSNGGQAYNEQFF,TGCGCCAGCAGCAACGGGGGACAAGCCTACAATGAGCAGTTCTTC,TRBV5-1,NA,NA,TRBJ2-1
CASRSLLAPSYEQYF,TGTGCCAGCCGATCACTACTCGCACCCTCCTACGAGCAGTACTTC,TRBV19,NA,NA,TRBJ2-7
CAWSGALAGEQFF,TGTGCCTGGAGTGGGGCCCTAGCGGGGGAGCAGTTCTTC,TRBV30,TRBD2,NA,TRBJ2-1
CASSQRTGDAETQYF,TGTGCCAGCAGCCAAAGGACAGGGGACGCGGAGACCCAGTACTTC,TRBV4-2,TRBD1,NA,TRBJ2-5
CASKETGDTEAFF,TGTGCCAGTAAGGAAACAGGGGACACTGAAGCTTTCTTT,TRBV19,TRBD1,once,TRBJ1-1
CASSLEQGNYEQYF,TGCGCCAGCAGCTTGGAACAGGGGAACTACGAGCAGTACTTC,TRBV5-1,TRBD1,NA,TRBJ2-7
CAWSVWQGDVRTEAFF,TGTGCCTGGAGTGTATGGCAGGGGGATGTGCGCACTGAAGCTTTCTTT,TRBV30,TRBD1,NA,TRBJ1-1
CASSLLGTGSSYEQYF,TGCGCCAGCAGCTTGCTTGGGACAGGCAGCTCCTACGAGCAGTACTTC,TRBV5-1,TRBD1,NA,TRBJ2-7
CASSLAPTSEKTQYF,TGTGCCAGCAGCTTGGCCCCGACATCCGAGAAGACCCAGTACTTC,TRBV5-4,NA,NA,TRBJ2-5
CASSPGGQGNIQYF,TGTGCCAGCTCACCAGGGGGACAGGGAAACATTCAGTACTTC,TRBV18,TRBD1,NA,TRBJ2-4
CASSPGPTNYGYTF,TGTGCCAGCTCACCGGGACCCACTAACTATGGCTACACCTTC,TRBV18,NA,once,TRBJ1-2
CAEAGSGANVLTF,TGTGCCGAAGCGGGATCTGGGGCCAACGTCCTGACTTTC,TRBV30,TRBD2,NA,TRBJ2-6
CASSPPERDRRETQYF,TGTGCCAGCAGCCCGCCCGAACGGGACCGTCGAGAGACCCAGTACTTC,TRBV4-2,NA,NA,TRBJ2-5
CASSPMALAGGRLQFF,TGTGCCAGCAGCCCGATGGCGCTAGCGGGGGGGCGTCTCCAGTTCTTC,TRBV7-3,TRBD2,NA,TRBJ2-1
CASSWGLARDEQFF,TGTGCCAGCAGCTGGGGACTAGCGCGCGATGAGCAGTTCTTC,TRBV5-4,TRBD2,NA,TRBJ2-1
CSVFHRDRGHEQFF,TGCAGCGTTTTCCACCGGGACAGGGGCCATGAGCAGTTCTTC,TRBV29-1,TRBD1,once,TRBJ2-1
CASSAGGPNQPQHF,TGTGCCAGTAGCGCAGGGGGGCCTAATCAGCCCCAGCATTTT,TRBV19,TRBD1,few,TRBJ1-5
CASNTQGRGINEQFF,TGTGCCAGCAATACCCAAGGAAGGGGCATTAATGAGCAGTTCTTC,TRBV25-1,NA,NA,TRBJ2-1
CASSLDERMNTEAFF,TGTGCCAGCAGCTTAGATGAGCGCATGAACACTGAAGCTTTCTTT,TRBV11-2,NA,NA,TRBJ1-1
CASSRTATNEKLFF,TGTGCCAGCAGTAGGACAGCAACTAATGAAAAACTGTTTTTT,TRBV6-5,NA,NA,TRBJ1-4
CASSFGGYRESGNTIYF,TGCGCCAGCAGCTTTGGAGGGTACAGGGAGTCTGGAAACACCATATATTTT,TRBV5-1,NA,NA,TRBJ1-3
CAWSVNLDGEAFF,TGTGCCTGGAGTGTAAATTTGGACGGTGAAGCTTTCTTT,TRBV30,NA,NA,TRBJ1-1
CASSLPASSYEQYF,TGTGCCAGCAGCTTACCCGCGAGCTCCTACGAGCAGTACTTC,TRBV7-2,NA,NA,TRBJ2-7
CASSLGSQGISYEQYF,TGTGCCAGCAGCTTAGGGTCACAGGGGATCTCCTACGAGCAGTACTTC,TRBV7-9,TRBD1,NA,TRBJ2-7
CAWSATGGGHAMNTEAFF,TGTGCCTGGAGTGCGACAGGGGGCGGCCATGCCATGAACACTGAAGCTTTCTTT,TRBV30,TRBD1,NA,TRBJ1-1
CASSSTDTQYF,TGCGCCAGCTCCAGCACAGATACGCAGTATTTT,TRBV10-2,NA,NA,TRBJ2-3
CASRGVSGNQPQHF,TGTGCCAGCAGGGGGGTAAGTGGCAATCAGCCCCAGCATTTT,TRBV2,NA,NA,TRBJ1-5
CAISGGGASNTEAFF,TGTGCCATCAGTGGGGGGGGAGCCTCGAACACTGAAGCTTTCTTT,TRBV10-3,NA,NA,TRBJ1-1
CASRVEVSTRALHF,TGTGCCAGCAGGGTCGAGGTTTCAACTCGGGCCCTCCACTTT,TRBV2,NA,few,TRBJ1-6
CASTSPTSGRNENEQFF,TGTGCCAGCACCTCCCCGACTAGCGGGAGGAATGAAAATGAGCAGTTCTTC,TRBV11-3,TRBD2,NA,TRBJ2-1
CAIMGLLYNEQFF,TGTGCCATCATGGGGCTTCTCTACAATGAGCAGTTCTTC,TRBV10-3,NA,NA,TRBJ2-1
CATSRGTSGRVSDTQYF,TGTGCCACCAGCAGGGGGACTAGCGGGAGAGTATCAGATACGCAGTATTTT,TRBV15,TRBD2,NA,TRBJ2-3
CASSQEWEQFF,TGTGCCAGCAGCCAAGAGTGGGAGCAGTTCTTC,TRBV4-2,NA,NA,TRBJ2-1
CASSPGTSGRNEQFF,TGCGCCAGCAGCCCGGGGACTAGCGGGAGGAATGAGCAGTTCTTC,TRBV4-1,TRBD2,NA,TRBJ2-1
CASGRDRGGEQYF,TGTGCCAGTGGCCGGGACAGGGGTGGCGAGCAGTACTTC,TRBV7-3,TRBD1,NA,TRBJ2-7
CASSFNRGERNGYTF,TGTGCCAGCAGCTTCAACAGGGGAGAGAGAAATGGCTACACCTTC,TRBV7-9,TRBD1,NA,TRBJ1-2
CASSRIAGGGQGEQYF,TGCGCCAGCAGCCGAATAGCGGGGGGGGGCCAGGGCGAGCAGTACTTC,TRBV4-1,TRBD2,NA,TRBJ2-7
CATTSGNTGELFF,TGTGCCACCACCTCAGGGAACACCGGGGAGCTGTTTTTT,TRBV2,NA,NA,TRBJ2-2
CASSPGTGGFGLYGYTF,TGTGCCAGCAGCCCCGGGACAGGGGGCTTCGGACTCTATGGCTACACCTTC,TRBV5-4,TRBD1,NA,TRBJ1-2
CASSVLGTYEQYF,TGTGCCAGCAGCGTACTAGGGACCTACGAGCAGTACTTC,TRBV11-3,NA,NA,TRBJ2-7
CASRRDGRTDTQYF,TGCGCCAGCAGGCGGGACGGGCGCACAGATACGCAGTATTTT,TRBV4-3,NA,NA,TRBJ2-3
CASSPSPGQSSYNEQFF,TGTGCCAGCAGCCCGTCCCCGGGACAGTCATCCTACAATGAGCAGTTCTTC,TRBV7-3,TRBD1,NA,TRBJ2-1
CASSVEKNTEAFF,TGTGCCAGCAGTGTGGAAAAGAACACTGAAGCTTTCTTT,TRBV2,NA,NA,TRBJ1-1
CASSLPLAGETQYF,TGTGCCAGCAGCTTGCCACTAGCGGGAGAGACCCAGTACTTC,TRBV11-2,TRBD2,once,TRBJ2-5
CASSPGYTGAWGDQPQHF,TGTGCCAGCAGCCCTGGGTATACAGGGGCGTGGGGGGATCAGCCCCAGCATTTT,TRBV11-2,TRBD1,NA,TRBJ1-5
CAWSTRDSNQPQHF,TGTGCCTGGAGTACAAGGGATAGCAATCAGCCCCAGCATTTT,TRBV30,NA,NA,TRBJ1-5
CASSLDEWDYGYTF,TGTGCCAGCAGCTTAGACGAATGGGACTATGGCTACACCTTC,TRBV7-9,NA,NA,TRBJ1-2
CASSPSGGAEGYTF,TGTGCCAGCTCACCGAGCGGGGGCGCAGAAGGCTACACCTTC,TRBV18,NA,medium-sized,TRBJ1-2
CASSLYRATNEKLFF,TGTGCCAGCAGCTTGTACAGGGCAACTAATGAAAAACTGTTTTTT,TRBV7-6,NA,NA,TRBJ1-4